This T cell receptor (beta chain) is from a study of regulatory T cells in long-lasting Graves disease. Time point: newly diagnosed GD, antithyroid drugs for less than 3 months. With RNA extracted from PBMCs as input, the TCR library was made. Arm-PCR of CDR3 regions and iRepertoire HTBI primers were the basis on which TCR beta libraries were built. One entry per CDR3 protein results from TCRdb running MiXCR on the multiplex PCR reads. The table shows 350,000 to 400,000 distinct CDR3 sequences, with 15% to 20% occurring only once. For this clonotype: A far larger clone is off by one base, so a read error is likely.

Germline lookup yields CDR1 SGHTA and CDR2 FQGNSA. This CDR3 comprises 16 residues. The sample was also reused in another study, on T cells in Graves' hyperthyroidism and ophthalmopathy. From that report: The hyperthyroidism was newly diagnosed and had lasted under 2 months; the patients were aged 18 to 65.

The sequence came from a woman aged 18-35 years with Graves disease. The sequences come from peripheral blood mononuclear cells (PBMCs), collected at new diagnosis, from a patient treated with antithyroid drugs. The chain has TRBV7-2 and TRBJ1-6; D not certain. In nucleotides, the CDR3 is TGTGCCGGCAGCTTAGTGCTGGCTGGCTATAATTCACCCCTCCACTTT. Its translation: CAGSLVLAGYNSPLHF.